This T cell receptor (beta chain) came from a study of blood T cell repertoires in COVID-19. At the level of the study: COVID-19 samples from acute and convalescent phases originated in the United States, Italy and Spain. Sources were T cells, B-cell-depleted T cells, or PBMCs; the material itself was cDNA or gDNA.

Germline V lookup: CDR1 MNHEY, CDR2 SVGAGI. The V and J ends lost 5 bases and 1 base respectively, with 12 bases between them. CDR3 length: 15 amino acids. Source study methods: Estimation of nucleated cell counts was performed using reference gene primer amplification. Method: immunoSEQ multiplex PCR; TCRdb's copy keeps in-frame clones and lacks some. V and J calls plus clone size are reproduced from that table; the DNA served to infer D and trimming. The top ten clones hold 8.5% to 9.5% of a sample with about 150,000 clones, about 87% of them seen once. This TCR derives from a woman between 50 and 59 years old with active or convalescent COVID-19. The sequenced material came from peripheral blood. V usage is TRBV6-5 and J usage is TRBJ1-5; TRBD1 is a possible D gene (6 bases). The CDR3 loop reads CASSLGQRSNQPQHF. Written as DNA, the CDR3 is TGTGCCAGCAGTCTCGGACAGAGGAGCAATCAGCCCCAGCATTTT.